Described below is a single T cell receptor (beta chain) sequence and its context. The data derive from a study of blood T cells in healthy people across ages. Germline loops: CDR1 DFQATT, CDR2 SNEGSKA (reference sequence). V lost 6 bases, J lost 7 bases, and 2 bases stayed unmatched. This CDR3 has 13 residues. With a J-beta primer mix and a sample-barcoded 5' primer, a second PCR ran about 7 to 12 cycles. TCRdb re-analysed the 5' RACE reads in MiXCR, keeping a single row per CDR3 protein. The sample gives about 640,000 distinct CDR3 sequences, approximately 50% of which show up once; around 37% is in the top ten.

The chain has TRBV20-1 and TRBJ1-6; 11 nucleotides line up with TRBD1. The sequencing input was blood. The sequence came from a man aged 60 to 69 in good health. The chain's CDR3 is CSAGQGANSPLHF. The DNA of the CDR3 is TGCAGTGCCGGACAGGGGGCGAATTCACCCCTCCACTTT.